This T cell receptor (beta chain) was captured by sequencing in a study of neurological immune-mediated disorders. The germline V and J ends were trimmed by 0 bases and 7 bases, with 7 bases remaining between them. There are 13 residues in the CDR3. Germline loops: CDR1 SEHNR, CDR2 FQNEAQ (reference sequence). 2 million PBMCs stored at -80 C were the source of the unsorted libraries. This clonotype turned up a few times. MiXCR was run by TCRdb on the 5' RACE reads, yielding one entry per CDR3 protein. The data show around 62,000 distinct CDR3 sequences, with approximately 4.1% seen just once and about 2.6% held by the top ten.

V usage is TRBV7-9 and J usage is TRBJ2-1, with D perhaps matching TRBD2 (6 bases). This TCR derives from a man aged 50-60 years with multiple sclerosis. The sample consisted of PBMCs. CDR3 sequence: CASSLARGNEQFF. The DNA for the CDR3 is TGTGCCAGCAGCTTAGCGCGGGGTAATGAGCAGTTCTTC.